These 23 T cell receptor beta chains came from one sample sequenced in a study of T-cell reconstitution after alpha-beta-depleted transplantation in children. Unique molecular identifiers were incorporated into the prepared TCRbeta library. Via MiXCR, TCRdb re-called the PCR reads, giving one row per CDR3 protein. The table has some 550,000 distinct CDR3 sequences, around 19% seen once; the top ten hold 3.3%. The specimen was PBMCs from the stem cell graft donor, collected from the stem cell graft. The receptors come from a human donor who donated a stem cell graft to a child with acute lymphoblastic leukemia.

This clonotype was picked up a small number of times. The chain uses TRBV29-1 and TRBJ1-5; 8 bases align to TRBD1. The CDR3 spans 13 residues. V gave up 4 bases and J gave up 4 bases; unmatched junction bases: 3. Looked up from germline, CDR1 is SQVTM and CDR2 is ANQGSEA. CDR3 coding DNA: TGCAGCGTTGTAACAGGGGGTAATCAGCCCCAGCATTTT. Its translation: CSVVTGGNQPQHF.

The sample holds a few counts of this clonotype. The chain combines TRBV4-2 with TRBJ2-6; D remains unclear. V was trimmed by 4 bases and J by 7 bases, leaving 17 bases between them. Looked up from germline, CDR1 is LGHNA and CDR2 is YNFKEQ. The CDR3 has 16 amino acids. CDR3 sequence (DNA): TGTGCCAGCAGCCCCGCTAACTTAAACCTTGCCAACGTCCTGACTTTC. This codes for CASSPANLNLANVLTF.

This clonotype appeared a few times. The chain has TRBV28 and TRBJ2-1; D remains ambiguous. Germline V lookup: CDR1 MDHEN, CDR2 SYDVKM. The CDR3 runs 13 residues. Trimming pared 7 bases from V and 0 bases from J, leaving 7 bases between. CDR3 sequence reads: CASNFASYNEQFF. CDR3 DNA: TGTGCCAGCAACTTTGCCTCCTACAATGAGCAGTTCTTC.

This clonotype was seen a few times. V is TRBV24-1 and J is TRBJ2-2, with D perhaps TRBD1 (6 bases). Per germline, CDR1 KGHDR and CDR2 SFDVKD. The ends were cut back, 4 bases at V and 1 base at J, with 18 bases in the middle. This CDR3 spans 18 amino acids. CDR3 region: CATSEEALRGLNTGELFF. As DNA, the CDR3 is TGTGCCACCAGTGAGGAGGCCCTCAGGGGTCTGAACACCGGGGAGCTGTTTTTT.

The J gene is TRBJ2-7, the V gene TRBV20-1; 8 bases match TRBD1. The trim removed 3 bases at V and 3 bases at J, leaving 13 bases unmatched. CDR1 and CDR2 from the germline V gene are DFQATT and SNEGSKA (reference sequence). CDR3 length: 16 residues. CDR3 amino acids: CSARGRTGPLVYEQYF. DNA of the CDR3: TGCAGTGCTAGGGGTCGGACAGGGCCTTTGGTCTACGAGCAGTACTTC.

The chain's CDR3 is CASSLALAGGSSYNEQFF. CDR3 DNA sequence: TGTGCCAGCAGCTTAGCCCTAGCGGGAGGGAGCTCCTACAATGAGCAGTTCTTC. The V call is TRBV11-1, the J call TRBJ2-1; 12 bases map to TRBD2. V lost 0 bases, J lost 0 bases, and 3 bases stayed unmatched. Germline V gives CDR1 SGHAT, CDR2 FQDESV (reference sequence). There are 18 residues in the CDR3.

The V call is TRBV2, the J call TRBJ2-5; weak D call: TRBD1 (5 bases). The CDR3 sequence is 15 residues long. Germline V gene sequence: CDR1 SNHLY, CDR2 FYNNEI. Deletions cut 8 bases from V and 5 bases from J, with 21 bases between. The CDR3 loop is CASRITAAAGETQYF. The CDR3 coding sequence is TGTGCCAGCCGAATTACAGCAGCAGCAGGGGAGACCCAGTACTTC.

This chain connects TRBV7-9 to TRBJ2-7; 7 bases agree with TRBD2. CDR1 is SEHNR and CDR2 is FQNEAQ in the germline V gene (reference sequence). Trimming took 11 bases from V and 2 from J; bases not matched to a gene: 6. This CDR3 region has 12 residues. The CDR3 loop is CASGSGPYEQYF. The CDR3 DNA is TGTGCCTCTGGTAGCGGGCCCTACGAGCAGTACTTC.

The CDR3: CASKIRDSRSYGYTF. The CDR3, as DNA: TGTGCCAGCAAGATCCGGGACAGTCGATCCTATGGCTACACCTTC. The chain carries TRBV11-2 and TRBJ1-2, with 7 bases identical to TRBD1. Per the germline V gene, CDR1 is SGHAT and CDR2 is FQNNGV. This CDR3 contains 15 residues. With V trimmed by 7 bases and J by 4 bases, 12 bases remained unmatched.

Concerning this clonotype: The limits of the CDR3 on the DNA are not certain, so only TCRdb's listed CDR3 is given. The CDR3 protein is CASSNKEAGSTDTQYFGRF. The rearrangement joins TRBV21-1 to TRBJ2-3; the table names TRBD1, a call not compared with the DNA. TRBV21-1 is listed as a pseudogene. The CDR3 is 19 residues long, counting both termini.

The DNA of the CDR3 is TGTGCCAGCAGCCAAGTTGGGGGCACGAGTTCAGCTAGTCCTAACTATGGCTACACCTTC. It codes for CASSQVGGTSSASPNYGYTF. The V gene is TRBV3-1, the J gene TRBJ1-2; TRBD1 is a possible D gene (6 bases). The germline V gene has CDR1 LGHDT and CDR2 YNNKEL (reference sequence). This CDR3 spans 20 amino acids. Trimming stripped 1 base from V and 0 bases from J, with 24 bases between.

There are a few counts of this clonotype. The chain carries TRBV24-1 and TRBJ2-1, with 10 nucleotides matching TRBD2. J gave up 9 bases and V 0 bases, and 10 bases lay outside the gene matches. Germline CDR1 is KGHDR and CDR2 is SFDVKD. This CDR3 has 17 residues. The CDR3 protein is CATSDLSAAGGPVEQFF. For the CDR3, the DNA is TGTGCCACCAGTGATTTGTCGGCAGCGGGAGGGCCCGTTGAGCAGTTCTTC.

The rearrangement links TRBV20-1 to TRBJ2-7; 9 bases match TRBD2. Germline lookup yields CDR1 DFQATT and CDR2 SNEGSKA (reference sequence). V was pared by 4 bases and J by 3 bases, with 4 bases of the junction left unmatched. The CDR3 loop spans 13 amino acids. CDR3 nucleotides: TGCAGTGCTACAGGGACTAGCTACTACGAGCAGTACTTC. Translation gives CSATGTSYYEQYF.

There are a few counts of this clonotype. V gene TRBV9 combines with J gene TRBJ2-7, with 8 positions matching TRBD1. Germline V gives CDR1 SGDLS, CDR2 YYNGEE. The CDR3 contains 14 residues. V gave up 3 bases and J gave up 7 bases; unmatched junction bases: 9. CDR3 region: CASSGGTGYVEQYF. The CDR3 DNA reads TGTGCCAGCAGCGGCGGGACAGGTTATGTAGAGCAGTACTTC.

This clonotype was found a few times. The J gene is TRBJ2-5, the V gene TRBV27, with a possible D match to TRBD2 (5 bases). V lost 6 bases and J lost 1, with 12 bases in between. This CDR3 has 14 amino acids. Germline values: CDR1 MNHEY, CDR2 SMNVEV (reference sequence). Written as DNA, the CDR3 is TGTGCCAGCAGCCCCACTAGATCCCAAGAGACCCAGTACTTC. This encodes CASSPTRSQETQYF.

The sample holds many counts of this clonotype. V is TRBV20-1 and J is TRBJ1-2; the D is unclear. CDR3 length: 12 amino acids. Deletions cut 5 bases from V and 5 bases from J, with 12 bases between. Per the germline V gene, CDR1 is DFQATT and CDR2 is SNEGSKA (reference sequence). The CDR3 is CSAPVGTYGYTF. As DNA, the CDR3 is TGCAGTGCTCCGGTGGGCACTTATGGCTACACCTTC.

The rearrangement links TRBV7-3 to TRBJ1-4; D is uncertain. CDR3 length: 13 residues. The germline V gene has CDR1 SGHTA and CDR2 FQGTGA. V gave up 4 bases and J gave up 1 base, with 4 bases separating them. In nucleotides, the CDR3 is TGTGCCAGCAGCTCCCAAACTAATGAAAAACTGTTTTTT. This encodes CASSSQTNEKLFF.

About this clonotype itself: A read error may be the cause here, since a much bigger clone is one base away. The chain's CDR3 is CASSVSGSTDTQYF. CDR3 sequence (DNA): TGTGCCAGCAGCGTAAGCGGGAGCACAGATACGCAGTATTTT. This chain connects TRBV9 to TRBJ2-3, with a weak D call TRBD2 (6 bases). Trimming pared 1 base from V and 0 bases from J, leaving 6 bases between. Germline CDR1 SGDLS, CDR2 YYNGEE. There are 14 residues in the CDR3.

The rearrangement uses TRBV14 and TRBJ2-1, with 10 bases that match TRBD2. Trimming at V came to 0 bases and at J to 4 bases, leaving 9 bases not matched to a gene. The CDR3 runs to 18 residues. The germline CDR1 and CDR2 sequences are SGHDN and FVKESK. This chain's CDR3 is CASSQEVSAGGPYNEQFF. As DNA, the CDR3 is TGTGCCAGCAGCCAAGAAGTCTCAGCGGGAGGGCCGTACAATGAGCAGTTCTTC.

Turning to this clonotype: An end of the junction differs from the germline gene, which may be a read error. V usage is TRBV3-1 and J usage is TRBJ2-7, with D maybe TRBD1 (6 bases). CDR1 is LGHDT and CDR2 is YNNKEL in the germline V gene (reference sequence). The CDR3 spans 12 residues. CDR3 loop: CSSSQTGNEQYF. The CDR3 nucleotides read TGTTCCAGCAGCCAAACAGGGAACGAGCAGTACTTC.

A note on this clonotype: The junction and the germline gene differ at one end; a read error may be behind it. The chain joins TRBV12-3 or TRBV12-4 to TRBJ2-2; 11 nucleotides agree with TRBD2. This CDR3 is 14 amino acids long. CDR3 coding DNA: TGTGCCAGCAGCCCTAGCGGGAGGCCCGAAGAAGGTGTTTTT. Amino acid sequence: CASSPSGRPEEGVF.

This clonotype has a handful of counts. V and J are TRBV7-8 and TRBJ2-1; 12 bases align to TRBD2. The V and J ends lost 5 bases and 6 bases, in that order; junction bases with no gene match: 8. Germline CDR1 and CDR2: SGHVS and FQNEAQ. The CDR3 sequence is 16 residues long. The CDR3 DNA reads as TGTGCCAGCAGCCCGCAGACTAGCGGGAGTTCCAATGAGCAGTTCTTC. Its translation: CASSPQTSGSSNEQFF. The full variable domain, completed using reference TRBV7-8 and TRBJ2-1, is GAGVSQSPRYKVAKRGQDVALRCDPISGHVSLFWYQQALGQGPEFLTYFQNEAQLDKSGLPSDRFFAERPEGSVSTLKIQRTQQEDSAVYLCASSPQTSGSSNEQFFGPGTRLTVL.

This clonotype has a handful of counts. The genes are TRBV25-1 and TRBJ2-7; no clear D gene. V was shortened by 4 bases and J by 7 bases, with 11 bases between the two germline ends. The CDR3 is 12 amino acids. Germline CDR1 MGHDK, CDR2 SYGVNS. DNA of the CDR3: TGTGCCAGCAGTGTAGGATCGCGGGAGCAGTACTTC. Translated: CASSVGSREQYF.